This T cell receptor beta chain was identified in a study of blood T cell repertoires in COVID-19. Clones were sequenced by immunoSEQ multiplex PCR, and TCRdb holds only the in-frame ones, with some missing. The profile shows fewer than 350,000 clones, 88% of them singletons. V lost 4 bases and J lost 6; bases outside the gene matches: 14. Germline loops: CDR1 SGHVS, CDR2 FNYEAQ. The CDR3 is made up of 16 amino acids. The sample holds one count of this clone. V gene TRBV7-6 combines with J gene TRBJ1-2; the match to TRBD1 covers 7 bases. The origin of this receptor is a man between 18 and 29 years old with active or convalescent COVID-19. The sample comprised peripheral blood. In nucleotides, the CDR3 is TGTGCCAGCAGCTACCTACAGGGGAGTGGGATCGATGGCTACACCTTC. It encodes CASSYLQGSGIDGYTF.